The clone carrying this TCR beta chain has a count of ten or more. TCRdb itself ran the 5' RACE reads through MiXCR, one entry per CDR3 protein. The sample has about 50,000 distinct CDR3 sequences; roughly 10% are singletons. Germline trimming cut 6 bases from V and 7 bases from J; bases unmatched to any gene: 10. The CDR3 is 15 residues long. Germline-derived CDR1 and CDR2 are MGHDK and SYGVNS. This specimen comes from a study of early T cells in non-severe SARS-CoV-2 infection. The specimen comprised whole blood, sampled at baseline. The receptor was isolated from an adult who was a healthcare worker with PCR-confirmed SARS-CoV-2 infection or an uninfected control (not recorded which). The chain combines TRBV25-1 with TRBJ1-1; 11 bases align to TRBD1. CDR3 in amino acids: CASRESGQGAGEAFF. The DNA of the CDR3 is TGTGCCAGCAGGGAAAGCGGACAGGGGGCTGGTGAAGCTTTCTTT.